This T cell receptor beta chain comes out of a study of T cell changes during pregnancy in multiple sclerosis (dated by TCRdb to about 2019). A note on the overall study: The study looked at changes in the T cell repertoire across pregnancy in women with multiple sclerosis.

The library was generated by the immunoSEQ multiplex PCR assay. Entries here come from immuneACCESS through TCRdb and include only in-frame sequences with V and J called. Some clones fail to appear in such tables; in the studies checked, an unresolved V gene covers under half of the shortfall, and the cause of the remainder is unknown. This sample has roughly 110,000 clones in its table, and about 89% of those were observed once. The top ten clonotypes cover 1.5% to 2% of the sample. On this clone itself: There is no known antigen for this receptor. No base-level quality is on record; no much larger clone is a single base apart.

Sequencing used peripheral blood, obtained before pregnancy. This sequence was found in a female donor with multiple sclerosis, enrolled in a pregnancy study.

CDR3 protein: CASSDRGLGEQYF. The DNA sequence reads TGTGCCAGCAGTGACAGGGGGCTTGGCGAGCAGTACTTC. The sequence joins TRBV11-2 to TRBJ2-7, and 10 junctional nucleotides match TRBD1. The CDR3 holds 13 amino acids from the cysteine to the phenylalanine. The kept DNA is CDR3 alone, 39 bases in frame from the first base. Via the germline V gene, CDR1 is SGHAT and CDR2 FQNNGV. V lost 6 bases and J lost 6 bases, and the count of bases not matched to a germline gene is 5.